These T cell receptor beta chains were read from a single sample in a study of control samples from healthy donors and cancer patients. Measured with immunoSEQ multiplex PCR; TCRdb has only the in-frame clones, and not every one. Of 120,000 to 150,000 clones in the sample, about 91% are singletons; the top ten hold more than 3%. Sequenced material: blood. The receptors here all came from a young man in good health. Each CDR3 is given with its conserved first and last residue. Fields, in order: J gene, D gene, V gene, clone size, CDR3 protein, CDR3 DNA. D genes are given only for firm matches. Some rows have no size entry. The others give once, few or many, or a class for an expanded clone.

j_gene: TRBJ1-6
d_gene: -
v_gene: TRBV15
abundance: -
CDR3aa: CATSRVKGSSYNSPLHF
CDR3nt: TGTGCCACCAGCAGAGTAAAGGGCAGCTCCTATAATTCACCCCTCCACTTT

j_gene: TRBJ1-1
d_gene: -
v_gene: TRBV7-9
abundance: -
CDR3aa: CASSLGGGMTTEAFF
CDR3nt: TGTGCCAGCAGCTTAGGTGGGGGAATGACTACTGAAGCTTTCTTT

j_gene: TRBJ2-4
d_gene: -
v_gene: TRBV5-8
abundance: -
CDR3aa: CASSSRILEAVIAKNIQYF
CDR3nt: TGTGCCAGCAGCTCGAGAATTCTAGAAGCCGTTATAGCCAAAAACATTCAGTACTTC

j_gene: TRBJ1-3
d_gene: -
v_gene: TRBV6-1
abundance: -
CDR3aa: CASSATGVSSGNTIYF
CDR3nt: TGTGCCAGCAGTGCAACCGGCGTTAGCTCTGGAAACACCATATATTTT

j_gene: TRBJ1-5
d_gene: -
v_gene: TRBV4-1
abundance: -
CDR3aa: CASSQEGSGAERQPQHF
CDR3nt: TGCGCCAGCAGCCAAGAGGGGTCGGGGGCAGAACGACAGCCCCAGCATTTT

j_gene: TRBJ1-2
d_gene: -
v_gene: TRBV23-1
abundance: -
CDR3aa: CASSQSITWPTVGNYGYTF
CDR3nt: TGCGCCAGCAGTCAATCGATCACCTGGCCGACAGTCGGAAACTATGGCTACACCTTC

j_gene: TRBJ1-5
d_gene: -
v_gene: TRBV28
abundance: -
CDR3aa: CASDPLTGPSNQPQHF
CDR3nt: TGTGCCAGCGATCCTCTTACAGGGCCTAGCAATCAGCCCCAGCATTTT

j_gene: TRBJ2-1
d_gene: TRBD2
v_gene: TRBV9
abundance: -
CDR3aa: CASSVASGGPSSYNEQFF
CDR3nt: TGTGCCAGCAGCGTAGCTAGCGGGGGGCCTAGCTCCTACAATGAGCAGTTCTTC

j_gene: TRBJ1-4
d_gene: -
v_gene: TRBV24-1
abundance: -
CDR3aa: CATSPGSRSNEKLFF
CDR3nt: TGTGCCACCAGCCCCGGCAGCCGAAGTAATGAAAAACTGTTTTTT

j_gene: TRBJ2-3
d_gene: TRBD2
v_gene: TRBV11-3
abundance: -
CDR3aa: CASSSGTSGGRLTDTQYF
CDR3nt: TGTGCCAGCAGCTCCGGGACTAGCGGGGGCCGATTGACAGATACGCAGTATTTT

j_gene: TRBJ2-1
d_gene: -
v_gene: TRBV15
abundance: -
CDR3aa: CATSRELAGLFF
CDR3nt: TGTGCCACCAGCAGAGAACTGGCTGGTCTGTTCTTC

j_gene: TRBJ2-7
d_gene: -
v_gene: TRBV12-5
abundance: -
CDR3aa: CASGLGAGIYYEQYF
CDR3nt: TGTGCTAGTGGCCTAGGGGCGGGGATCTACTACGAGCAGTACTTC

j_gene: TRBJ1-2
d_gene: TRBD1
v_gene: TRBV27
abundance: -
CDR3aa: CASGLRDRVGYTF
CDR3nt: TGTGCCAGCGGGCTCAGGGACAGGGTTGGCTACACCTTC

j_gene: TRBJ2-1
d_gene: -
v_gene: TRBV5-1
abundance: -
CDR3aa: CASSLDRPNNEQFF
CDR3nt: TGCGCCAGCAGCCTGGACAGACCCAACAATGAGCAGTTCTTC

j_gene: TRBJ1-5
d_gene: -
v_gene: TRBV27
abundance: -
CDR3aa: CASSLLGGANQPQHF
CDR3nt: TGTGCCAGCAGTTTACTAGGGGGGGCCAATCAGCCCCAGCATTTT

j_gene: TRBJ2-1
d_gene: TRBD1
v_gene: TRBV29-1
abundance: -
CDR3aa: CSGEGTGGYNEQFF
CDR3nt: TGCAGCGGGGAGGGGACAGGGGGATACAATGAGCAGTTCTTC

j_gene: TRBJ2-5
d_gene: -
v_gene: TRBV10-1
abundance: -
CDR3aa: CASSESEGQETQYF
CDR3nt: TGCGCCAGCAGTGAAAGTGAGGGGCAAGAGACCCAGTACTTC

j_gene: TRBJ2-7
d_gene: -
v_gene: TRBV20-1
abundance: once
CDR3aa: CSASIRGTTYEQYF
CDR3nt: TGCAGTGCTAGTATCAGAGGGACAACCTACGAGCAGTACTTC

j_gene: TRBJ1-2
d_gene: TRBD1
v_gene: TRBV27
abundance: -
CDR3aa: CASRFTGGDYGYTF
CDR3nt: TGTGCCAGCAGGTTTACAGGGGGCGACTATGGCTACACCTTC

j_gene: TRBJ2-7
d_gene: TRBD1
v_gene: TRBV12-5
abundance: -
CDR3aa: CASGGQGSEQYF
CDR3nt: TGTGCTAGTGGAGGACAGGGATCCGAGCAGTACTTC

j_gene: TRBJ1-5
d_gene: TRBD1
v_gene: TRBV29-1
abundance: -
CDR3aa: CSVETGQGSQPQHF
CDR3nt: TGCAGCGTTGAGACGGGACAGGGAAGTCAGCCCCAGCATTTT

j_gene: TRBJ2-3
d_gene: TRBD2
v_gene: TRBV6-7
abundance: -
CDR3aa: CASSYSKRGDGTDTQYF
CDR3nt: TGTGCCAGCAGTTACTCGAAGCGGGGGGACGGCACAGATACGCAGTATTTT

j_gene: TRBJ2-4
d_gene: -
v_gene: TRBV5-6
abundance: -
CDR3aa: CASSLGVAKNIQYF
CDR3nt: TGTGCCAGCAGCTTGGGGGTAGCCAAAAACATTCAGTACTTC

j_gene: TRBJ1-2
d_gene: TRBD1
v_gene: TRBV28
abundance: -
CDR3aa: CASSSPGQGPNYGYTF
CDR3nt: TGTGCCAGCAGCTCACCGGGACAGGGACCAAACTATGGCTACACCTTC

j_gene: TRBJ1-1
d_gene: TRBD1
v_gene: TRBV29-1
abundance: -
CDR3aa: CSGTGGTEAFF
CDR3nt: TGCAGCGGGACAGGGGGCACTGAAGCTTTCTTT

j_gene: TRBJ1-1
d_gene: TRBD1
v_gene: TRBV19
abundance: -
CDR3aa: CASSIRGQGATEAFF
CDR3nt: TGTGCCAGTAGTATAAGGGGACAGGGGGCGACTGAAGCTTTCTTT

j_gene: TRBJ2-3
d_gene: -
v_gene: TRBV6-1
abundance: -
CDR3aa: CASSEWRLPTDTQYF
CDR3nt: TGTGCCAGCAGTGAATGGAGACTACCCACAGATACGCAGTATTTT

j_gene: TRBJ1-1
d_gene: -
v_gene: TRBV10-3
abundance: -
CDR3aa: CAISEAGIGTEAFF
CDR3nt: TGTGCCATCAGTGAGGCAGGGATCGGGACTGAAGCTTTCTTT

j_gene: TRBJ1-1
d_gene: -
v_gene: TRBV19
abundance: -
CDR3aa: CASSIDGQFAEAFF
CDR3nt: TGTGCCAGTAGTATAGATGGACAGTTCGCTGAAGCTTTCTTT

j_gene: TRBJ1-2
d_gene: TRBD1
v_gene: TRBV5-1
abundance: -
CDR3aa: CASSAGTGSHFYGYTF
CDR3nt: TGCGCCAGCAGCGCGGGGACAGGGTCCCATTTCTATGGCTACACCTTC

j_gene: TRBJ2-4
d_gene: TRBD2
v_gene: TRBV9
abundance: -
CDR3aa: CASSPQTSGLQYF
CDR3nt: TGTGCCAGCAGCCCCCAGACTAGCGGCTTACAGTACTTC

j_gene: TRBJ1-4
d_gene: TRBD1
v_gene: TRBV7-2
abundance: -
CDR3aa: CASSWTGGTNEKLFF
CDR3nt: TGTGCCAGCAGCTGGACAGGGGGCACTAATGAAAAACTGTTTTTT

j_gene: TRBJ2-1
d_gene: -
v_gene: TRBV5-1
abundance: once
CDR3aa: CASSFGTTTYNEQFF
CDR3nt: TGCGCCAGCAGCTTCGGGACCACCACCTACAATGAGCAGTTCTTC